A selection of T cell receptor beta chains follows, all from one sample in a study of T cell changes during pregnancy in multiple sclerosis. Only in-frame clones appear in the TCRdb table, and some are missing; sequencing was by immunoSEQ multiplex PCR. The sample holds about 39,000 clones, 92% seen once. Sequenced material: CD8+ T cells from peripheral blood mononuclear cells, taken before pregnancy. The receptors were sampled from a female donor with multiple sclerosis, enrolled in a pregnancy study. Each CDR3 is given without its conserved first and last residue.

CDR3aa	v_gene	j_gene
ASSQEAATVPGEQF	TRBV4-1	TRBJ2-1
ASSLVTRPLEQY	TRBV5-1	TRBJ2-7
ASSSNPASGTSTDTQY	TRBV9	TRBJ2-3
ASSSRPSGANVLT	TRBV6-5	TRBJ2-6
ASIRVGANTEAF	TRBV2	TRBJ1-1
ASQEARYTEAF	TRBV10-1	TRBJ1-1
ASSPEGGLETQY	TRBV7-8	TRBJ2-5
ASSGTGGFTEAF	TRBV6-1	TRBJ1-1
ASSPVEGGTEPETQY	TRBV18	TRBJ2-5
ASSPQGSNQPQH	TRBV28	TRBJ1-5
ASIGDLPNYGYT	TRBV19	TRBJ1-2
ASSLSPDRKNTGELF	TRBV4-1	TRBJ2-2
ASSVRLGPGANVLT	TRBV7-9	TRBJ2-6
ASSHRQGQNTGELF	TRBV4-1	TRBJ2-2